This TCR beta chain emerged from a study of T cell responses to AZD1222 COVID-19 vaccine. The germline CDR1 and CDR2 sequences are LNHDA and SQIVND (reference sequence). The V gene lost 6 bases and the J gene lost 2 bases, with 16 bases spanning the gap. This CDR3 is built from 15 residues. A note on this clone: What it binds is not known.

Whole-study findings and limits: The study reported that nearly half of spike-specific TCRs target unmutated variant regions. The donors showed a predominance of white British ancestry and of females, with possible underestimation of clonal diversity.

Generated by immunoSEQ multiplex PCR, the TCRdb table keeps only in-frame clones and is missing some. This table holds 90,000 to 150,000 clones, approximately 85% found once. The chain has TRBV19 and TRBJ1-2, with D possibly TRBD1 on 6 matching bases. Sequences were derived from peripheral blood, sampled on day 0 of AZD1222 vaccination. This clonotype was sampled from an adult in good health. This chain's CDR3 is CASSGRPDRNYGYTF. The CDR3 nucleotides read TGTGCCAGTAGCGGGAGGCCCGACAGGAACTATGGCTACACCTTC.